The rows below give T cell receptor beta chains drawn from one sample of a study of blood T cell repertoires in COVID-19. The table came from immunoSEQ multiplex PCR; TCRdb's copy has only in-frame clones and leaves some out. Here the sample spans approximately 470,000 clones, around 90% being singletons. The sequenced sample consisted of PBMCs or T cells enriched from blood (not recorded which). The receptors were gathered from a woman younger than 35 who had recovered from COVID-19. The CDR3 runs from the conserved cysteine through the conserved F or W. D genes are given only for firm matches. Some rows have no size entry. The others give once, few or many, or a class for an expanded clone.

>NA|NA|TRBJ1-1|TRBV6-1
TGTGCCAGCAGCAGGGACACAAGGGACACTGAAGCTTTCTTT
CASSRDTRDTEAFF
>NA|NA|TRBJ2-1|TRBV7-8
TGTGCCAGCAGCTTGTGGGGAGCTCAAAACAATGAGCAGTTCTTC
CASSLWGAQNNEQFF
>NA|NA|TRBJ1-1|TRBV11-2
TGTGCCAGCACCTCCGGAGGACCCTGGGTCACTGAAGCTTTCTTT
CASTSGGPWVTEAFF
>NA|NA|TRBJ1-1|TRBV11-3
TGTGCCAGCAGCTTAGACCCAGGCACTGAAGCTTTCTTT
CASSLDPGTEAFF
>NA|NA|TRBJ1-1|TRBV18
TGTGCCAGCTCACCACCCAGGGGAAATGAGAAGAACACTGAAGCTTTCTTT
CASSPPRGNEKNTEAFF
>NA|NA|TRBJ2-3|TRBV9
TGTGCCAGCAGCGGCCCGCCCCGGGGTGGTGGGGCAGATACGCAGTATTTT
CASSGPPRGGGADTQYF
>TRBD2|NA|TRBJ2-3|TRBV4-2
TGTGCCAGCAGCCAAGCCGAAAGCGGGGGGATTACAGATACGCAGTATTTT
CASSQAESGGITDTQYF
>NA|NA|TRBJ1-2|TRBV7-2
TGTGCCAGCAGTCCTATACAGGGTTTATGGGGCTACACCTTC
CASSPIQGLWGYTF
>NA|NA|TRBJ1-2|TRBV6-5
TGTGCCAGCAGTTACCCTCAGGGGAGAGACTACACCTTC
CASSYPQGRDYTF
>NA|NA|TRBJ1-5|TRBV5-8
TGTGCCAGCAGCTTGACATTTCAGCCCCAGCATTTT
CASSLTFQPQHF
>NA|NA|TRBJ1-2|TRBV5-6
TGTGCCAGCAGACTTAAAAATTACAGGAGGGATGGCTACACCTTC
CASRLKNYRRDGYTF
>NA|NA|TRBJ1-6|TRBV6-6
TGTGCCAGCAGGGATAGTTCAGGGAATTCACCCCTCCACTTT
CASRDSSGNSPLHF
>NA|NA|TRBJ1-2|TRBV27
TGTGCCAGCAGTCCTTCCGGACAGCCAATTGCCTATGGCTACACCTTC
CASSPSGQPIAYGYTF
>NA|NA|TRBJ1-4|TRBV5-3
TGTGCCAGAAGCTTGGAAGGGGTTAGGCCACTTGAAAAACTGTTTTTT
CARSLEGVRPLEKLFF
>NA|NA|TRBJ2-7|TRBV27
TGTGCCAGCAGTTTGCGGCGGGGAGTTGGCGAGCAGTACTTC
CASSLRRGVGEQYF
>NA|NA|TRBJ1-1|TRBV6-5
TGTGCCAGCAACCAGGGGATGAACACTGAAGCTTTCTTT
CASNQGMNTEAFF
>NA|NA|TRBJ1-2|TRBV7-9
TGTGCCAGCAGCTTAGGCGGGGGAGTCTATGGCTACACCTTC
CASSLGGGVYGYTF
>NA|NA|TRBJ2-1|TRBV5-5
TGTGCCAGCAGCCCGGCATTTCGGGGATCATCCTACAATGAGCAGTTCTTC
CASSPAFRGSSYNEQFF
>NA|many|TRBJ1-2|TRBV7-2
TGTGCCAGCAGCCTCCCCGGGGGGGCCGGTGGCTACACCTTC
CASSLPGGAGGYTF